This note documents a single TCR beta chain sequence. These data originate in a study of human T cells and chemical hapten exposure. Study overall: Read at 6 days, the patch tests placed 0.01% DPC on the upper back. There were per-sample TCR yield variations, arising mainly from small pooled library volume differences.

The authors' processing: The median was approximately 89,000 TCRs per sample, ranging 23,224 to 690,600. Via MiXCR, TCRdb re-called the RACE reads, giving one row per CDR3 protein. The V and J calls come from TCRdb's annotation, not from the publication. The repertoire has 71,000 or so distinct CDR3 sequences, about 9.4% of them found once; the top ten carry roughly 3.3%. Time point reported: patch test 1, 2 weeks after DPC sensitization. Treatment described: therapeutic diphenylcyclopropenone sensitization with weekly scalp DPC. Blood sampling preceded each patch test application. The V gene's germline CDR1 is MNHEY and CDR2 SVGEGT. Trimming pared 7 bases from V and 3 bases from J, leaving 20 bases between. The CDR3 covers 16 residues.

The receptor was derived from a woman in her forties with alopecia areata. Some clones in this sample may be carry-over from other donors' samples. The source was whole blood, collected in connection with sensitization to the hapten diphenylcyclopropenone (DPC). The chain combines TRBV6-2 or TRBV6-3 with TRBJ2-3; D possibly corresponds to TRBD2 (5 bases). This CDR3 reads CASIQRYPGGTDTQYF. For the CDR3, the DNA is TGTGCCAGCATCCAAAGGTATCCCGGAGGTACAGATACGCAGTATTTT.